This T cell receptor (beta chain) is drawn from a study of tumour-infiltrating T cells in Burkitt lymphoma. Across the study: This cohort included all epidemiological subtypes of Burkitt lymphoma. Survival, overall and progression-free, tracked with productive clonality. Overall study findings and caveats: Public clonotypes, several, appeared across numerous Burkitt lymphoma patients.

The V segment lost 7 bases and the J segment 2 bases; nucleotides outside the gene matches: 8. Germline V CDR1 and CDR2: PRHDT, FYEKMQ (reference sequence). CDR3 length: 15 amino acids. The protocol was immunoSEQ multiplex PCR, while the TCRdb copy is restricted to in-frame clones and leaves out a portion. The table includes some 2,100 clones, about 16% detected once. In this sample, this clone turned up a few times. What it binds is unknown. The sequence derives from a human donor with relapsed Burkitt lymphoma. What was sequenced was tumor tissue from a relapse. The chain links TRBV13 to TRBJ2-3; 8 bases line up with TRBD2. This CDR3 is CASTSRGADTDTQYF. Here the CDR3 DNA reads TGTGCCAGCACCTCGCGGGGGGCCGACACAGATACGCAGTATTTT.